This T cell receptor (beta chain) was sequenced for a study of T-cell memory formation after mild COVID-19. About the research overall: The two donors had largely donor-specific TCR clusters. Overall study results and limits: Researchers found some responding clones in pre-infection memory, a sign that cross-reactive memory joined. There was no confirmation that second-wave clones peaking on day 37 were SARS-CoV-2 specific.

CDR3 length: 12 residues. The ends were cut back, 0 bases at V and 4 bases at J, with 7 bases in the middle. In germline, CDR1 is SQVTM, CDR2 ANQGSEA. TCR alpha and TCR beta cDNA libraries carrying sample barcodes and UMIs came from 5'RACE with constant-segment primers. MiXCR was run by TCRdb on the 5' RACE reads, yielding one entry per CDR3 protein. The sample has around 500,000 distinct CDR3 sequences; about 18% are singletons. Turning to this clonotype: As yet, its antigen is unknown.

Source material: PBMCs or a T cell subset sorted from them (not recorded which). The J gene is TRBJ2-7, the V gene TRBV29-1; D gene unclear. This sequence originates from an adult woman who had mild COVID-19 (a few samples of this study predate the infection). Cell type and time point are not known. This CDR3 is CSVEDHRYEQYF. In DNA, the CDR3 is TGCAGCGTTGAAGATCATCGTTACGAGCAGTACTTC.